A selection of T cell receptor beta chains follows, all from one sample in a study of blood T cell repertoires in COVID-19. TCRdb keeps only in-frame clones here, not all; method: immunoSEQ multiplex PCR. The sample records approximately 150,000 clones, approximately 89% being singletons. Material for sequencing was peripheral blood. Every receptor here comes from a human donor in a cohort sampled during active COVID-19. CDR3s include the opening cysteine and the closing phenylalanine or tryptophan. D genes are given only for firm matches. Part of the rows lack a size; the others show once, few, many or a class for expanded clones.

D,V,size,J,CDR3,DNA
TRBD1,TRBV6-2/TRBV6-3,once,TRBJ1-5,CASSYSNGQGNQPQHF,TGTGCCAGCAGTTACTCGAACGGACAGGGGAATCAGCCCCAGCATTTT
-,TRBV12-3/TRBV12-4,once,TRBJ2-1,CASSLVLGNEQFF,TGTGCCAGCAGTTTAGTCCTAGGCAATGAGCAGTTCTTC
TRBD1,TRBV7-8,-,TRBJ2-7,CASSLRGTGSYEQYF,TGTGCCAGCAGCTTACGCGGGACAGGATCCTACGAGCAGTACTTC
-,TRBV4-2,-,TRBJ2-1,CASSPQTGVFYNEQFF,TGTGCCAGCAGCCCTCAGACGGGGGTGTTCTACAATGAGCAGTTCTTC
-,TRBV14,-,TRBJ1-1,CASSSHQDGEAFF,TGTGCCAGCAGCTCACATCAAGACGGGGAAGCTTTCTTT
-,TRBV5-1,-,TRBJ2-4,CASSPFRDNVKNIQYF,TGCGCCAGCAGCCCGTTTAGGGACAACGTCAAAAACATTCAGTACTTC
TRBD2,TRBV5-1,-,TRBJ2-3,CASSSLAGADTQYF,TGCGCCAGCAGCTCCCTAGCGGGGGCAGATACGCAGTATTTT
-,TRBV6-2/TRBV6-3,-,TRBJ1-2,CASSYSRRDMYGYTF,TGTGCCAGCAGTTACTCCCGCCGCGACATGTATGGCTACACCTTC
-,TRBV5-4,-,TRBJ1-2,CASSLGAGVSYGYTF,TGTGCCAGCAGCTTGGGAGCCGGGGTTAGCTATGGCTACACCTTC
-,TRBV5-5,-,TRBJ1-2,CASTLSAGDSYGYTF,TGTGCCAGCACCTTAAGCGCGGGGGATAGCTATGGCTACACCTTC
-,TRBV5-1,-,TRBJ2-2,CASSLGDAGSGELFF,TGCGCCAGCAGCTTGGGGGACGCGGGGAGCGGGGAGCTGTTTTTT
TRBD2,TRBV6-1,once,TRBJ2-2,CASSEALVLLAGETGELFF,TGTGCCAGCAGTGAAGCGCTCGTCCTACTAGCGGGGGAGACCGGGGAGCTGTTTTTT
-,TRBV15,-,TRBJ1-4,CATSRDGNRVEKLFF,TGTGCCACCAGCAGAGATGGGAACAGGGTAGAAAAACTGTTTTTT
-,TRBV12-3/TRBV12-4,-,TRBJ1-1,CASYGANTEAFF,TGTGCCAGCTATGGGGCGAACACTGAAGCTTTCTTT
-,TRBV19,-,TRBJ1-6,CASSIVGSGIGSPLHF,TGTGCCAGTAGTATAGTGGGATCAGGGATCGGTTCACCCCTCCACTTT
-,TRBV15,once,TRBJ2-7,CATSSWQDGGYEQYF,TGTGCCACCAGCAGCTGGCAGGACGGGGGCTACGAGCAGTACTTC